The TCR beta chain under discussion was sequenced for a study of shared clonotypes between healthy human individuals. Study conclusions and caveats: Sampling covered blood only; tissue repertoires likely differ. On the whole, naive subsets had larger estimated richness than memory subsets had. Among a few donors, about 4.6% of naive CD4 clonotypes were found in common. Rarefaction analysis demonstrated incomplete sorted-subset sequencing notwithstanding large depth.

This CDR3 is built from 15 residues. Germline loops: CDR1 MNHEY, CDR2 SMNVEV (reference sequence). V lost 3 bases, J lost 3 bases, and 14 bases lay in between. Regarding this clone: Its antigen is unknown.

Using immunoSEQ multiplex PCR, the repertoire was profiled, and TCRdb retains in-frame clones only, with some absent. The sample holds a few million clones, approximately 93% seen once. The rearrangement joins TRBV27 to TRBJ1-2; tentatively, D is TRBD1 (5 bases). The sequencing input was naive CD4+ T cells from PBMCs. Subset noted: CD45RA+ positively selected. This receptor was obtained from a man aged 18-30 years in good health. Some clones in this sample may be carry-over from other donors' samples. CDR3 nucleotide sequence: TGTGCCAGCAGTTTGGGCCAGGGTGCACACTATGGCTACACCTTC. As protein: CASSLGQGAHYGYTF.